This T cell receptor (beta chain) was retrieved from a study of T cell repertoires in cytomegalovirus infection. Study conclusions and caveats: The study found HLA-C-restricted CMV-specific TCR beta clonotypes dominating the ex vivo response.

Regarding this clonotype: Its antigen is unknown.

MiXCR, run by TCRdb on the reads, gives a single entry per CDR3 protein. The data show hundreds of thousands of distinct CDR3 sequences, just under 30% seen once. This CDR3 is 15 amino acids long. Deletions cut 4 bases from V and 4 bases from J, with 13 bases between. In germline, CDR1 is SNHLY, CDR2 FYNNEI. The receptor was isolated from a human donor in good health (CMV status not recorded). Some clones in this sample may be carry-over from other donors' samples. This rearrangement joins TRBV2 to TRBJ2-2, with a weak D call TRBD1 (7 bases). This specimen was cultured PBMCs, taken from culture after CMV antigen stimulation. This CDR3 is CASSVRQGGTGELFF. CDR3 DNA: TGTGCCAGCAGTGTGAGGCAGGGGGGCACCGGGGAGCTGTTTTTT.